A selection of T cell receptor beta chains follows, all from one sample in a study of cytotoxic CD8 clonotypes in ibrutinib-treated CLL. Repertoires were generated with immunoSEQ multiplex PCR, while TCRdb's copy carries only in-frame clones and drops some. The sample has 65,000 to 85,000 clones; over 80% are singletons. Material: PBMCs, obtained after 24 months of ibrutinib treatment. The receptor source for this set is a human donor with chronic lymphocytic leukemia. The CDR3 runs from the conserved cysteine through the conserved F or W. D genes are given only for firm matches. A row's size may be missing; if present it is once, few, many or a size class.

cdr3_nt cdr3_aa j_call d_call v_call clone_size
TGTGCCAGCCTTGGGACCGCCTCCACAGATACGCAGTATTTT CASLGTASTDTQYF TRBJ2-3 NA TRBV6-6 NA
TGCGCCAGCAGCACTAGCGGGAGCTCCTACAATGAGCAGTTCTTC CASSTSGSSYNEQFF TRBJ2-1 TRBD2 TRBV5-1 NA
TGTGCCAGTAGTGTGCAGGGGGGAGCTCAGCCCCAGCATTTT CASSVQGGAQPQHF TRBJ1-5 TRBD1 TRBV19 NA
TGTGCCAGCAGTGAAATTGGGCTAGCCAAAAACATTCAGTACTTC CASSEIGLAKNIQYF TRBJ2-4 NA TRBV6-1 NA
TGTGCCAGCAGCCCGGGACTAGCGGGAGGTAGCTTGCTCACAGATACGCAGTATTTT CASSPGLAGGSLLTDTQYF TRBJ2-3 TRBD2 TRBV7-9 few
TGTGCCAGCAGTGAGTCGGTAGGACTACCCCCCTACGAGCAGTACTTC CASSESVGLPPYEQYF TRBJ2-7 NA TRBV2 few
TGTGCCAGCAGTTCCTCTGGACGGCTCAACTATGGCTACACCTTC CASSSSGRLNYGYTF TRBJ1-2 NA TRBV6-5 NA
TGCGCCAGCAGCTTAGGTCAGAGCACAGATACGCAGTATTTT CASSLGQSTDTQYF TRBJ2-3 NA TRBV5-1 many
TGTGCCAGCAGTCCCCGGTTCTCACAAGAGACCCAGTACTTC CASSPRFSQETQYF TRBJ2-5 NA TRBV27 NA
TGTGCCACCAGCAGACAGGGGGCGTCGGAAGCTTTCTTT CATSRQGASEAFF TRBJ1-1 TRBD1 TRBV15 NA
TGTGCCAGTAGGAGGGGAGGGAGGGCGAACACCGGGGAGCTGTTTTTT CASRRGGRANTGELFF TRBJ2-2 TRBD2 TRBV19 NA
TGTGCCAGCAGTGAAGGACTAGCGGGATACAATGAGCAGTTCTTC CASSEGLAGYNEQFF TRBJ2-1 TRBD2 TRBV6-1 NA
TGCGCCAGCAGCTCAGAGATTGATACGCAGTATTTT CASSSEIDTQYF TRBJ2-3 NA TRBV5-1 NA
TGTGCCAGCAGCTTAGAGGTACAGGGGCTAAACGAGCAGTACTTC CASSLEVQGLNEQYF TRBJ2-7 TRBD1 TRBV13 NA
TGTGCCTGGAGCCCGTTAGGCTACGAGCAGTACTTC CAWSPLGYEQYF TRBJ2-7 NA TRBV30 NA
TGTGCCAGCAGACGAGCGGGATCGAACACCGGGGAGCTGTTTTTT CASRRAGSNTGELFF TRBJ2-2 TRBD2 TRBV6-6 NA
TGTGCCAGCAGCTCATCAAACAGGGGATGGAATGAAAAACTGTTTTTT CASSSSNRGWNEKLFF TRBJ1-4 TRBD1 TRBV11-2 NA